This entry describes one TCR beta chain. This entry comes from a study of T cells in Graves' hyperthyroidism and ophthalmopathy. The J segment lost 3 bases and the V segment lost 4 bases, leaving 13 bases of the junction unmatched. CDR1 MNHEY and CDR2 SVGAGI come from the germline V gene. This CDR3 contains 17 residues. RNA transcripts were the template for amplifying TCR beta CDR3 regions. The study used the HTBI primer set for a first-round RT-PCR of the TCR CDR3. TCRdb itself ran the multiplex PCR reads through MiXCR, one entry per CDR3 protein. The sample includes approximately 560,000 distinct CDR3 sequences, 35% to 55% of them seen just once.

Sequencing was done on a sample of peripheral blood or thyroid tissue (not recorded which). The clonotype was recovered from a woman between 18 and 29 years old with Graves' hyperthyroidism. V gene TRBV6-5 combines with J gene TRBJ1-1; 8 bases map to TRBD1. DNA for the CDR3: TGTGCCAGCAGTTCTCCCCCAAGGACAGGGTTGGACACTGAAGCTTTCTTT. This translates into CASSSPPRTGLDTEAFF.